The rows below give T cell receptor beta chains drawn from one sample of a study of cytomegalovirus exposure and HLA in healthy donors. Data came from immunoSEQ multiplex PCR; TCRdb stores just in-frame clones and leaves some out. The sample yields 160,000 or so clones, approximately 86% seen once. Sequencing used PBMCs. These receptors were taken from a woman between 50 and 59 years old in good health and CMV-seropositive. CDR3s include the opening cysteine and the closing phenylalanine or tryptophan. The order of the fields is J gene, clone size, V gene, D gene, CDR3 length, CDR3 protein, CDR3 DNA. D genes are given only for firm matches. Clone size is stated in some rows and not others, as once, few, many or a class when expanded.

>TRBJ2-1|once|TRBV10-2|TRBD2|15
CASSELAGYYNEQFF
TGCGCCAGCAGTGAGTTAGCGGGGTATTACAATGAGCAGTTCTTC
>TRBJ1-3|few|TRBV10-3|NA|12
CASEGSGNTIYF
TGTGCCAGCGAGGGCTCTGGAAACACCATATATTTT
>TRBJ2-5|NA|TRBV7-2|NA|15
CASSWQGTRGETQYF
TGTGCCAGCAGCTGGCAGGGCACCCGGGGGGAGACCCAGTACTTC
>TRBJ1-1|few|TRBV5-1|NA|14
CASSLGPSTGEAFF
TGCGCCAGCAGCTTGGGTCCTTCGACAGGAGAAGCTTTCTTT
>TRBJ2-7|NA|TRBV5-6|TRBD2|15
CASSSGGGGASEQYF
TGTGCCAGCAGCTCCGGGGGCGGGGGGGCCTCCGAGCAGTACTTC
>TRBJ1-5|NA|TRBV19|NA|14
CASSELGRGLPQHF
TGTGCCAGTAGCGAACTTGGCCGGGGTCTTCCCCAGCATTTT
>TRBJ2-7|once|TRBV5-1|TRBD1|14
CASSSGQGAYEQYF
TGCGCCAGCAGCTCAGGACAGGGAGCCTACGAGCAGTACTTC
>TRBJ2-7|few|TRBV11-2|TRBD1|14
CASSTDRGWYEQYF
TGTGCCAGCAGCACCGACAGGGGGTGGTACGAGCAGTACTTC
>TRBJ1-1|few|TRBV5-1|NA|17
CASSLRGRGNTNTEAFF
TGCGCCAGCAGCTTAAGGGGAAGGGGGAACACGAACACTGAAGCTTTCTTT
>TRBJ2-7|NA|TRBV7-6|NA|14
CASSPSTGSYEQYF
TGTGCCAGCAGCCCCTCTACAGGGTCCTACGAGCAGTACTTC
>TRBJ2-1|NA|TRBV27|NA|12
CASSHSLREQFF
TGTGCCAGCAGTCACAGTCTCCGGGAGCAGTTCTTC
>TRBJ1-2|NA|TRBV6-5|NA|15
CASSYRVDRNYGYTF
TGTGCCAGCAGTTACCGCGTGGACAGAAACTATGGCTACACCTTC
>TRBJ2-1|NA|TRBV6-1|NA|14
CASSEDWTDNEQFF
TGTGCCAGCAGTGAAGACTGGACAGACAATGAGCAGTTCTTC
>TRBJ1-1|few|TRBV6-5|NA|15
CASRSTGHGNTEAFF
TGTGCCAGCAGATCTACGGGACACGGAAACACTGAAGCTTTCTTT
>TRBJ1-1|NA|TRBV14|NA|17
CASSQDSRVRGNTEAFF
TGTGCCAGCAGCCAAGATAGCCGGGTAAGGGGGAACACTGAAGCTTTCTTT
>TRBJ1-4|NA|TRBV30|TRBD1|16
CAWSGGTGLTNEKLFF
TGTGCCTGGAGTGGGGGGACAGGGCTCACTAATGAAAAACTGTTTTTT
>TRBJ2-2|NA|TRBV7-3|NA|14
CASSKGGFSGELFF
TGTGCCAGCAGCAAAGGGGGTTTCTCCGGGGAGCTGTTTTTT
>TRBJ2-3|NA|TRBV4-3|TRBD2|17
CASSHLGLAGGADTQYF
TGCGCCAGCAGCCATCTGGGACTAGCGGGGGGCGCAGATACGCAGTATTTT
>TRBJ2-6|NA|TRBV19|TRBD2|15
CASSIGGVGANVLTF
TGTGCCAGTAGTATTGGGGGGGTCGGGGCCAACGTCCTGACTTTC
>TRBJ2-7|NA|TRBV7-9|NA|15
CASRSTSKGGYEQYF
TGTGCCAGCAGATCGACATCAAAAGGGGGCTACGAGCAGTACTTC
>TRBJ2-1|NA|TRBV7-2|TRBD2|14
CASSLGGGFNEQFF
TGTGCCAGCAGCTTAGGGGGGGGTTTCAATGAGCAGTTCTTC
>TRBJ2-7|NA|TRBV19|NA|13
CASSASTRGEQYF
TGTGCCAGTAGTGCTTCAACAAGGGGCGAGCAGTACTTC
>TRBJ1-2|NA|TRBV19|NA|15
CASSILQGGDYGYTF
TGTGCCAGTAGTATACTTCAGGGAGGCGACTATGGCTACACCTTC
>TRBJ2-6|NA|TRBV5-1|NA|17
CASSLTRGDSGANVLTF
TGCGCCAGCAGCCTCACCAGGGGGGACTCTGGGGCCAACGTCCTGACTTTC
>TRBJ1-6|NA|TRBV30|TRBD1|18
CAWSVKRQGAITNSPLHF
TGTGCCTGGAGTGTAAAGAGGCAGGGGGCGATAACGAATTCACCCCTCCACTTT
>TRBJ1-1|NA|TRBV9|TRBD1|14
CASSVGGQGTEAFF
TGTGCCAGCAGCGTAGGGGGACAGGGCACTGAAGCTTTCTTT
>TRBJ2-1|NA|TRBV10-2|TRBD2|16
CASSVRLSGGWNEQFF
TGCGCCAGCAGTGTGAGGTTGAGCGGGGGGTGGAATGAGCAGTTCTTC
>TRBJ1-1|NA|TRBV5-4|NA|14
CASSLDSLNTEAFF
TGTGCCAGCAGCTTGGACAGCCTGAACACTGAAGCTTTCTTT
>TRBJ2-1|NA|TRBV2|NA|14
CASRVVVKANEQFF
TGTGCCAGCAGAGTAGTAGTAAAAGCCAATGAGCAGTTCTTC
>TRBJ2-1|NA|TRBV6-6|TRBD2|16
CASSYLGLAGGNEQFF
TGTGCCAGCAGTTACCTGGGACTAGCGGGGGGGAATGAGCAGTTCTTC
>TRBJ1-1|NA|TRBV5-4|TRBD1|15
CASSSMTGVNTEAFF
TGTGCCAGCAGCTCGATGACAGGGGTGAACACTGAAGCTTTCTTT